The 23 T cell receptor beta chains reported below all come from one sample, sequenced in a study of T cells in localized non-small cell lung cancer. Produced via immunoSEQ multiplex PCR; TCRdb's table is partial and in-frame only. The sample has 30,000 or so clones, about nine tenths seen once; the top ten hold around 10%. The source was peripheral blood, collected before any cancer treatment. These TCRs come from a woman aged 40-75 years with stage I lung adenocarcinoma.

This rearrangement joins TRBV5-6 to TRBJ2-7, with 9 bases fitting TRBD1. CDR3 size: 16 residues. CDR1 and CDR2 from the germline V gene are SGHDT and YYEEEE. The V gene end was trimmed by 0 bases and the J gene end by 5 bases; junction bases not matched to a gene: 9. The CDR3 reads CASSLGRGTGFDEQYF. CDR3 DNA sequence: TGTGCCAGCAGCTTGGGGAGGGGGACAGGGTTTGACGAGCAGTACTTC.

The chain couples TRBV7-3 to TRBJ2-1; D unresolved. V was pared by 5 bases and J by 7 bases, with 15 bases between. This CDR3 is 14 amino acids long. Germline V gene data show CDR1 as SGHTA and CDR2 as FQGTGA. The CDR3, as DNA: TGTGCCAGCAGCCCAGATCTAGGGTTTAATGAGCAGTTCTTC. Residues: CASSPDLGFNEQFF.

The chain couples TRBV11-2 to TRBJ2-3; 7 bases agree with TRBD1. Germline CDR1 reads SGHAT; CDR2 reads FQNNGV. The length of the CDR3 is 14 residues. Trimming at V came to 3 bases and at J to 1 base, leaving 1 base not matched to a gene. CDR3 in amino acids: CASSFTGGTDTQYF. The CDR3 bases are TGTGCCAGCAGCTTTACAGGGGGCACAGATACGCAGTATTTT.

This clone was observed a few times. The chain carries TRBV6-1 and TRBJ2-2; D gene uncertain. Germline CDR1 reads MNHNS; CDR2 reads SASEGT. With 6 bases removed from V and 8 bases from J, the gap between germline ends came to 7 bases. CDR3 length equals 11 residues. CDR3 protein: CASRTGGELFF. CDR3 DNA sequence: TGTGCCAGCAGGACCGGGGGGGAGCTGTTTTTT.

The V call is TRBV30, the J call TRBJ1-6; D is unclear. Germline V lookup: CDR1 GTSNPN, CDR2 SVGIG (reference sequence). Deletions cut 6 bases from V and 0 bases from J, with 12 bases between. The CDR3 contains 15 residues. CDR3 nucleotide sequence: TGTGCCTGTCGTCTGGGGAGCTCCTATAATTCACCCCTCCACTTT. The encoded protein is CACRLGSSYNSPLHF.

The CDR3 here is CASSDPLTGLNTEAFF. The CDR3 DNA follows: TGTGCCAGCAGTGACCCCCTGACAGGGTTGAACACTGAAGCTTTCTTT. This chain uses TRBV6-1 with TRBJ1-1; 7 bases are a match to TRBD1. With 3 bases clipped from V and 0 bases from J, the junction kept 7 bases outside the gene matches. The CDR3 contains 16 residues. Germline CDR1 reads MNHNS; CDR2 reads SASEGT.

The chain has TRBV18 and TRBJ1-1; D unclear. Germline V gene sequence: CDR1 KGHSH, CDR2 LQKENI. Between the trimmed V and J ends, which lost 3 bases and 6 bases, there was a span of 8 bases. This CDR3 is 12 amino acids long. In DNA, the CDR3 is TGTGCCAGCTCACCCCCGCTCGCTGAAGCTTTCTTT. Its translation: CASSPPLAEAFF.

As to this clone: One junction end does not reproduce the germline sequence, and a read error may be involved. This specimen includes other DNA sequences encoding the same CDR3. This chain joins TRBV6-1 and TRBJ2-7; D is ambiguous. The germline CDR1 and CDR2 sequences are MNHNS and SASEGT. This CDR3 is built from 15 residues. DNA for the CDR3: TGTGCCAGCAAGTATGGCGGAACCAGCTCCTACGAGCAATACTTC. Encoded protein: CASKYGGTSSYEQYF.

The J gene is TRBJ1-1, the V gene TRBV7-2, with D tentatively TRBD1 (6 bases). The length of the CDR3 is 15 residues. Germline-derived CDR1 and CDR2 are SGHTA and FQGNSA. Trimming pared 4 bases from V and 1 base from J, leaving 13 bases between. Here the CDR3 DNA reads TGTGCCAGCAGCTCCCGGGGGGCAGCGAACACTGAAGCTTTCTTT. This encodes CASSSRGAANTEAFF.

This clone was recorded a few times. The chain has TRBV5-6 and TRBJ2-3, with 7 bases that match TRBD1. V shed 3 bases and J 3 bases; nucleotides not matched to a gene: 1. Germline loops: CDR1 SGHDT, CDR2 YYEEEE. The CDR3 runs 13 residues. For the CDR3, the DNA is TGTGCCAGCAGCTCGACAGGGACAGATACGCAGTATTTT. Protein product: CASSSTGTDTQYF.

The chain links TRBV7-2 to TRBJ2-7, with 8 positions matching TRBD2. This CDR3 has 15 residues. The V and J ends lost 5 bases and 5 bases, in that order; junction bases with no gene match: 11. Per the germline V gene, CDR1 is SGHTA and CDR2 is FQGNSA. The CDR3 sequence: CASSLNPGLVHEQYF. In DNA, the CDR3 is TGTGCCAGCAGCCTGAATCCGGGACTAGTCCACGAGCAGTACTTC.

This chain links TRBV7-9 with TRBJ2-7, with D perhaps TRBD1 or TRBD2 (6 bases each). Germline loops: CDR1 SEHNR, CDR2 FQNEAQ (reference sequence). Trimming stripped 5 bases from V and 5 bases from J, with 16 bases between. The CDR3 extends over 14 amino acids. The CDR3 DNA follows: TGTGCCAGCAGCCCCGGGACATGGGGGGACGAGCAGTACTTC. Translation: CASSPGTWGDEQYF. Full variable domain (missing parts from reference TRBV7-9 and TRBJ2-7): DTGVSQNPRHKITKRGQNVTFRCDPISEHNRLYWYRQTLGQGPEFLTYFQNEAQLEKSRLLSDRFSAERPKGSFSTLEIQRTEQGDSAMYLCASSPGTWGDEQYFGPGTRLTVT.

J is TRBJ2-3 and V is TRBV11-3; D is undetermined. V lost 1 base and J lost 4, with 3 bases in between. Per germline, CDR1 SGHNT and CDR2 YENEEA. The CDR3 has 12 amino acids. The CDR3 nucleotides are TGTGCCAGCAGCTTAGGAGCAGATACGCAGTATTTT. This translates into CASSLGADTQYF.

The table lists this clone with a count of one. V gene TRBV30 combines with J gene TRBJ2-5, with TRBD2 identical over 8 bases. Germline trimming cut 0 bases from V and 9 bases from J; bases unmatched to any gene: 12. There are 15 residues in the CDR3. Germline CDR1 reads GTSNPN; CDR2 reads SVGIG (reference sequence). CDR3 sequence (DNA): TGTGCCTGGAGTGTCGGGACCATGGGAGCGGGGGCCCAGTACTTC. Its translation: CAWSVGTMGAGAQYF. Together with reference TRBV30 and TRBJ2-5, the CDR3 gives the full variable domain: SQTIHQWPATLVQPVGSPLSLECTVEGTSNPNLYWYRQAAGRGLQLLFYSVGIGQISSEVPQNLSASRPQDRQFILSSKKLLLSDSGFYLCAWSVGTMGAGAQYFGPGTRLLVL.

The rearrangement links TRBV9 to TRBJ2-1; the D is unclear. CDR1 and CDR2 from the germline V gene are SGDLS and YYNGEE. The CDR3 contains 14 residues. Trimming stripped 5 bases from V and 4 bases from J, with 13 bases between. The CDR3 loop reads CASRPAPSYNEQFF. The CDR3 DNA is TGTGCCAGCAGACCGGCTCCGTCTTACAATGAGCAGTTCTTC.

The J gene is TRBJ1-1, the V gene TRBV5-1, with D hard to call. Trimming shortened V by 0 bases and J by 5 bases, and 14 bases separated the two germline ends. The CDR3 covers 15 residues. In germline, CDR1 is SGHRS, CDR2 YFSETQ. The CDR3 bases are TGCGCCAGCAGCTTGGCCGGTAACGGTAAGACTGAAGCTTTCTTT. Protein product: CASSLAGNGKTEAFF.

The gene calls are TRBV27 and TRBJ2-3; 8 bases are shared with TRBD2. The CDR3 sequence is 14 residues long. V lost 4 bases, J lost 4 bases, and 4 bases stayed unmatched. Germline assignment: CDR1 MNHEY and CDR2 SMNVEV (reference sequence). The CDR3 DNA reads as TGTGCCAGCAGTTCGGGACTAGGGCCAGATACGCAGTATTTT. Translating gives CASSSGLGPDTQYF.

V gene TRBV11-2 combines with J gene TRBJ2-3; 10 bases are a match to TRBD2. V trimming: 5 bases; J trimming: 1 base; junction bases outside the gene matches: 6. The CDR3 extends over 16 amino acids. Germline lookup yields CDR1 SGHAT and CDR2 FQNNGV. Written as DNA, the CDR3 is TGTGCCAGCAGCCAGTGGCTAGCGGGGGGCACAGATACGCAGTATTTT. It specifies CASSQWLAGGTDTQYF.

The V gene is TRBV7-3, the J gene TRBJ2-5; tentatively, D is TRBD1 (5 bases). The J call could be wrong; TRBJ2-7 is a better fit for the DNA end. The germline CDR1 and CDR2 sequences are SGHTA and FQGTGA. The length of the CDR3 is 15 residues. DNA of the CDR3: TGTGCCAGCAGCGCGGTTGGGGCTTCATCCTACGAGCAGTACTTC. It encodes CASSAVGASSYEQYF.

CDR3 sequence (DNA): TGTGCCAGCAGCACAGGGGGCGGCAATGAGCAGTTCTTC. Protein product: CASSTGGGNEQFF. The V and J genes are TRBV28 and TRBJ2-1, with 9 bases that match TRBD1. The CDR3 covers 13 residues. The germline V gene has CDR1 MDHEN and CDR2 SYDVKM. V trimming: 6 bases; J trimming: 6 bases; junction bases outside the gene matches: 3.

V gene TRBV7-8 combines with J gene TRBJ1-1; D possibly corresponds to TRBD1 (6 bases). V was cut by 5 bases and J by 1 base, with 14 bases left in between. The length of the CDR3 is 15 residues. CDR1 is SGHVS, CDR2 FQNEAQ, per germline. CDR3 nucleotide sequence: TGTGCCAGCAGCACAACGACAGGTTCGAACACTGAAGCTTTCTTT. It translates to CASSTTTGSNTEAFF.

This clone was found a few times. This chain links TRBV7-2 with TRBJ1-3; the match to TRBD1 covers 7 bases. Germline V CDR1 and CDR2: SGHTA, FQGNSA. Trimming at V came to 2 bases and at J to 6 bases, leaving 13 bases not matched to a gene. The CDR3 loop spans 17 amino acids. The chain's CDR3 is CASSLTIWAGGVNTIYF. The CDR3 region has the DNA TGTGCCAGCAGCTTAACTATCTGGGCAGGGGGAGTAAACACCATATATTTT.

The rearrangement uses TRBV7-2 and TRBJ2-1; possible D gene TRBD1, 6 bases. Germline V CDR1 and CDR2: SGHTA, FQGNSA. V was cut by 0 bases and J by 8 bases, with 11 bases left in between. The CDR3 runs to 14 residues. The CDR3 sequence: CASSLAVGAHEQFF. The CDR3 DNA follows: TGTGCCAGCAGCTTAGCGGTGGGGGCGCATGAGCAGTTCTTC.